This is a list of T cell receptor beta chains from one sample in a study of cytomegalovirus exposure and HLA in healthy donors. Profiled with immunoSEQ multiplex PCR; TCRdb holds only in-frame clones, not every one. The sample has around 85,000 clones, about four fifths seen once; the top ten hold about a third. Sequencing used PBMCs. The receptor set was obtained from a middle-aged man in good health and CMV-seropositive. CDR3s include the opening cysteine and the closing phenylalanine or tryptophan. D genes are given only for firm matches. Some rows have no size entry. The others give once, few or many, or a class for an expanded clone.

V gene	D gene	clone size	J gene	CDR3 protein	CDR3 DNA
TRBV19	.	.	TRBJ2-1	CASSTPRNVFYNEQFF	TGTGCCAGTAGTACCCCTAGAAATGTCTTCTACAATGAGCAGTTCTTC
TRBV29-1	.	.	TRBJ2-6	CSVHSSGANGLTF	TGCAGCGTCCACAGCTCTGGGGCCAACGGCCTGACTTTC
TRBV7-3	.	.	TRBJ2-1	CASSLVSDYNEQFF	TGTGCCAGCAGCTTAGTATCAGACTACAATGAGCAGTTCTTC
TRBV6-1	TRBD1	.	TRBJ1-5	CASSSRGTDQPQHF	TGTGCCAGCAGTTCTAGAGGGACAGATCAGCCCCAGCATTTT
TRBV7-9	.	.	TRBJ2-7	CASSSVASYEQYF	TGTGCCAGCAGCTCAGTAGCCTCCTACGAGCAGTACTTC
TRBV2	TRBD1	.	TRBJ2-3	CASSEGYRGTQYF	TGTGCCAGCAGTGAAGGGTACAGGGGAACGCAGTATTTT
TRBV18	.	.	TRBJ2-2	CASSPRSQMGGTGELFF	TGTGCCAGCTCACCGCGTTCTCAGATGGGGGGCACCGGGGAGCTGTTTTTT
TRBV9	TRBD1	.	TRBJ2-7	CASSVDGTGESEQYF	TGTGCCAGCAGCGTCGACGGGACAGGGGAAAGCGAGCAGTACTTC
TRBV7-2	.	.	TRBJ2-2	CASSLTWELFF	TGTGCCAGCAGCCTCACTTGGGAGCTGTTTTTT
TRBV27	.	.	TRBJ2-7	CASSLWTPPTYEQYF	TGTGCCAGCAGTTTATGGACACCGCCGACCTACGAGCAGTACTTC
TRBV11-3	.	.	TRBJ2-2	CASSLVGSGELFF	TGTGCCAGCAGCTTAGTTGGGAGCGGGGAGCTGTTTTTT
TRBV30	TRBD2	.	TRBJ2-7	CAWSPHSGSYEQYF	TGTGCCTGGAGTCCTCATAGCGGGAGTTACGAGCAGTACTTC
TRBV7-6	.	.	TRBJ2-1	CASSLRANEQFF	TGTGCCAGCAGCTTAAGAGCAAATGAGCAGTTCTTC
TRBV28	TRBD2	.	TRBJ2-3	CASRLTSGSSDTQYF	TGTGCCAGCAGGCTGACTAGCGGGAGTTCAGATACGCAGTATTTT
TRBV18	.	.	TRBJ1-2	CASSPRRADIDGYTF	TGTGCCAGCTCACCACGGCGCGCCGACATCGATGGCTACACCTTC
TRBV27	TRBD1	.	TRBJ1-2	CASSWTGGLNYGYTF	TGTGCCAGCAGTTGGACAGGGGGCCTTAACTATGGCTACACCTTC
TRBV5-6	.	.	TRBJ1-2	CASLTGTGYGYTF	TGTGCCAGCCTAACAGGGACCGGCTATGGCTACACCTTC
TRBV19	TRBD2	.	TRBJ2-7	CASSMGLAGSYEQYF	TGTGCCAGTAGTATGGGGCTAGCGGGGTCCTACGAGCAGTACTTC
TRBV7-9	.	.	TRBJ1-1	CSSSLVRESEAFF	TGTTCCAGCAGCTTAGTTAGGGAGTCTGAAGCTTTCTTT
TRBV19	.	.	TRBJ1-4	CASSLGQSIGEKLFF	TGTGCCAGTAGCCTTGGACAGTCAATAGGTGAAAAACTGTTTTTT
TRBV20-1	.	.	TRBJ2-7	CSASRVGEQYF	TGCAGTGCTAGCAGGGTCGGCGAGCAGTACTTC
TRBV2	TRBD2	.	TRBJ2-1	CASNSLAGGVNEQFF	TGTGCCAGCAACTCTCTAGCGGGAGGGGTAAATGAGCAGTTCTTC
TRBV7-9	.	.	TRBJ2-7	CSSSNNYEQYF	TGTTCCAGCAGCAACAACTACGAGCAGTACTTC
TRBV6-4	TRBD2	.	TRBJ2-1	CASSERAGSYNEQFF	TGTGCCAGCAGTGAACGAGCGGGATCCTACAATGAGCAGTTCTTC
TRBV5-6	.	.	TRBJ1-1	CASSSGGRQAFF	TGTGCCAGCAGCTCCGGGGGACGGCAAGCTTTCTTT
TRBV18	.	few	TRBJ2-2	CASSPTNRDTDGELFF	TGTGCCAGCTCACCAACGAACCGGGACACCGACGGGGAGCTGTTTTTT
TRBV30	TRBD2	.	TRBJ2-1	CAWSTSGFNNEQFF	TGTGCCTGGAGTACTAGCGGGTTTAACAATGAGCAGTTCTTC
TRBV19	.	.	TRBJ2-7	CASSPGGTVHGQYF	TGTGCCAGTAGCCCAGGGGGGACGGTGCATGGGCAGTACTTC
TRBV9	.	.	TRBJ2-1	CASSGEEGRQFF	TGTGCCAGCAGCGGTGAGGAGGGCAGACAGTTCTTC
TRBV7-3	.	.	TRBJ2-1	CSSSLWERAEQFF	TGTTCCAGCAGCTTGTGGGAGCGGGCTGAGCAGTTCTTC
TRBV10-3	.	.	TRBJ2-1	CAISGDEGNEQFF	TGTGCCATCAGTGGTGACGAGGGAAATGAGCAGTTCTTC
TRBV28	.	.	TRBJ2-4	CASSWLKGRNIQYF	TGTGCCAGCAGTTGGCTTAAAGGGAGAAACATTCAGTACTTC
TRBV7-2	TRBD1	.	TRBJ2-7	CASSLLGTVSSYEQYF	TGTGCCAGCAGCTTACTGGGGACAGTCAGCTCCTACGAGCAGTACTTC
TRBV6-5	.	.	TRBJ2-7	CASSGDYRVPYEQYF	TGTGCCAGCAGTGGAGACTACAGGGTCCCCTACGAGCAGTACTTC
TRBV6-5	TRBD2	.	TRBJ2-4	CARTRQREYMDSQYF	TGTGCCAGAACAAGACAGCGGGAGTATATGGACAGTCAGTACTTC
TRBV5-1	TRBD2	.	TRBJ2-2	CASSLRREGLTGELFF	TGCGCCAGCAGCTTACGTCGGGAGGGCCTGACCGGGGAGCTGTTTTTT
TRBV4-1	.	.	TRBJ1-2	CASSPDRNYGYTF	TGCGCCAGCAGCCCCGACAGGAACTATGGCTACACCTTC
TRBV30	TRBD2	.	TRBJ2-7	CAWSAGGYEQYF	TGTGCCTGGAGTGCGGGGGGCTACGAGCAGTACTTC
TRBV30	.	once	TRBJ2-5	CAWSSETQYF	TGTGCCTGGAGTTCGGAGACCCAGTACTTC
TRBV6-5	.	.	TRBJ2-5	CASSYSWRGEQETQYF	TGTGCCAGCAGTTACTCCTGGCGGGGAGAGCAAGAGACCCAGTACTTC
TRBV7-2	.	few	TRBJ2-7	CASSLVSWAGGEQYF	TGTGCCAGCAGCTTAGTGTCCTGGGCCGGTGGGGAGCAGTACTTC
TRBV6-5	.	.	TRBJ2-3	CASSLQGSNTQYF	TGTGCCAGCAGCTTACAGGGATCAAATACGCAGTATTTT
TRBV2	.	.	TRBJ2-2	CATQGGGIGTGELFF	TGTGCCACTCAAGGGGGAGGGATCGGCACCGGGGAGCTGTTTTTT
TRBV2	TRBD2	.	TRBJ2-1	CASTFSGSSYNEQFF	TGTGCCAGCACTTTTAGCGGGAGCTCCTACAATGAGCAGTTCTTC
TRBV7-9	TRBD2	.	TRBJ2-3	CSSSGGGWDTDTQYF	TGTTCCAGCAGCGGGGGAGGATGGGACACAGATACGCAGTATTTT
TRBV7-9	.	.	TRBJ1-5	CASSLVGAGNQPQHF	TGTGCCAGCAGCTTAGTGGGGGCAGGCAATCAGCCCCAGCATTTT
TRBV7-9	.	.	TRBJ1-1	CSSSEGEEAFF	TGTTCCAGCAGCGAGGGGGAAGAAGCTTTCTTT
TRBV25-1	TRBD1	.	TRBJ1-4	CASSIRGAANEKLFF	TGTGCCAGCAGTATCAGGGGGGCAGCTAATGAAAAACTGTTTTTT
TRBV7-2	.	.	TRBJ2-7	CASSPSGDTYEQYF	TGTGCCAGCAGCCCATCTGGGGACACCTACGAGCAGTACTTC
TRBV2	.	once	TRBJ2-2	CASSERGRRAGELFF	.
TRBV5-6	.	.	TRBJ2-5	CASSSGRLRETQYF	TGTGCCAGCAGCAGCGGACGCCTACGAGAGACCCAGTACTTC
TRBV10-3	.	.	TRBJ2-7	CAITSGVLNYEQYF	TGTGCCATCACCTCGGGGGTCTTGAACTACGAGCAGTACTTC
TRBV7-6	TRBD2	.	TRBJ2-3	CASSLGLAGGVSTDTQYF	TGTGCCAGCAGCTTGGGACTAGCGGGAGGCGTAAGCACAGATACGCAGTATTTT
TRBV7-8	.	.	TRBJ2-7	CASSSEGYEQYF	TGTGCCAGCAGCTCAGAGGGCTACGAGCAGTACTTC
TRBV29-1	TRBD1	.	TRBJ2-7	CSVELGTGNREQYF	TGCAGCGTGGAACTGGGGACAGGGAATCGGGAGCAGTACTTC
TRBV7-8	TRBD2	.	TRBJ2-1	CASSLSTGTSRNEQFF	TGTGCCAGCAGCTTATCTACCGGGACTAGTCGCAATGAGCAGTTCTTC
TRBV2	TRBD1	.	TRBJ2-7	CASILTGAYEQYF	TGTGCCAGCATTTTGACAGGGGCCTACGAGCAGTACTTC
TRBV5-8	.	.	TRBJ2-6	CASSLTSSPGANVLTF	TGTGCCAGCAGCTTAACAAGTAGCCCTGGGGCCAACGTCCTGACTTTC
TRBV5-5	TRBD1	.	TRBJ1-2	CASSKSPAWTGGVGYGYTF	TGTGCCAGCAGCAAATCCCCGGCATGGACAGGGGGCGTTGGTTATGGCTACACCTTC
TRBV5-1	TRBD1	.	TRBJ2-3	CASSLTGATTDTQYF	TGCGCCAGCAGCTTAACAGGGGCGACCACAGATACGCAGTATTTT